This T cell receptor beta chain is from a study of glioma-infiltrating T cells after dendritic cell vaccination. Looking at the study overall: Samples are from glioblastoma patients in Phase I and II dendritic cell vaccine trials. Broader study findings: Survival was not directly related to TCR clonality in these patients.

As for this clone: No antigen is known for it.

The CDR3 consists of 16 residues. CDR1 and CDR2 (germline): SGHTA, FQGNSA. Trimming at V came to 3 bases and at J to 2 bases, leaving 6 bases not matched to a gene. Amplification used 60 V beta primers and 13 J beta primers. TCRdb's table, derived via immunoSEQ multiplex PCR, lists solely in-frame clones and lacks some. This table holds more than 85,000 clones, approximately 81% found once. Sequences were derived from blood, sampled before dendritic cell vaccination. This sequence joins TRBV7-2 and TRBJ2-3; 9 bases fit TRBD2. The sequence was collected from a human donor with glioblastoma. CDR3 nucleotide sequence: TGTGCCAGCAGCTTTAAGGCTAGCGGGAACACAGATACGCAGTATTTT. Translated, it gives CASSFKASGNTDTQYF.